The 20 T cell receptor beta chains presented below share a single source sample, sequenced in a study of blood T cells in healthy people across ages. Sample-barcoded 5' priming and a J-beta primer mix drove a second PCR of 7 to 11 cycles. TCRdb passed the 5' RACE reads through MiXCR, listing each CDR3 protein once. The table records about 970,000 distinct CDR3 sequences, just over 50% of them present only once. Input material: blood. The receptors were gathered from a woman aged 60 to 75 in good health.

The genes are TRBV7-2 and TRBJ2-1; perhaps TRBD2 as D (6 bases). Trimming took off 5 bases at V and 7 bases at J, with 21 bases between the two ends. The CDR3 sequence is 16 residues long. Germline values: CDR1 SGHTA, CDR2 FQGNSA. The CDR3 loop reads CASSDGGRGLRNEQFF. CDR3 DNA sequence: TGTGCCAGCAGCGACGGGGGACGGGGCCTAAGGAATGAGCAGTTCTTC.

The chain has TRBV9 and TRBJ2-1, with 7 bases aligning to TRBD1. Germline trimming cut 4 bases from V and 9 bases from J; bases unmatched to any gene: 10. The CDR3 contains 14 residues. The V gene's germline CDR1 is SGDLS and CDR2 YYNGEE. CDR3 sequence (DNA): TGTGCCAGCAGCTCACGGACAGGTTCGGGTGAGCAGTTCTTC. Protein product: CASSSRTGSGEQFF.

For the CDR3, the DNA is TGTGCCAGCTTACCGGGGGGGCACACTGAAGCTTTCTTT. Protein sequence: CASLPGGHTEAFF. V is TRBV12-3 or TRBV12-4 and J is TRBJ1-1; a weak D match, TRBD1 (6 bases). The CDR3 length is 13 residues. The V gene lost 8 bases and the J gene lost 3 bases, with 13 bases spanning the gap.

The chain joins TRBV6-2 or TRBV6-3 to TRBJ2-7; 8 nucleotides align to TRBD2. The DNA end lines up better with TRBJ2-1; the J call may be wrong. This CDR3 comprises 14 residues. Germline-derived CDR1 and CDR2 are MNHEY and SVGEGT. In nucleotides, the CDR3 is TGTGCCAGCAGGAAAGGACTAGCCTCCGGTGAGCAGTTCTTC. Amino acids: CASRKGLASGEQFF.

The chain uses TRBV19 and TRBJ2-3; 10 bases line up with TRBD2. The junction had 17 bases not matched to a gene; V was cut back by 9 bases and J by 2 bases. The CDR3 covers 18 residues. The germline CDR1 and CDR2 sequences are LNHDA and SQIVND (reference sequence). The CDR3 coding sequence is TGTGCCAGCAACGAGCAGAGGACTAGCGGAGGGAACACAGATACGCAGTATTTT. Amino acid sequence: CASNEQRTSGGNTDTQYF.

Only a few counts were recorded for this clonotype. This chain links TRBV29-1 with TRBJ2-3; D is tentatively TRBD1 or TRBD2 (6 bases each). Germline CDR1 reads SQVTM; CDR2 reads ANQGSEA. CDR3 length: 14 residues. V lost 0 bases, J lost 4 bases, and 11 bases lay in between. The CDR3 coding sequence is TGCAGCGTTGAAGATGAAAGGGGGGCAGATACGCAGTATTTT. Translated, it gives CSVEDERGADTQYF.

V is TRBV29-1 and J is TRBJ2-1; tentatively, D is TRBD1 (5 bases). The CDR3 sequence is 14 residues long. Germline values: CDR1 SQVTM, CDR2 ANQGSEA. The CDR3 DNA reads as TGCACCCACCCCAGGACAATAGAGCTCGATGAGCAGTTCTTC. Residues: CTHPRTIELDEQFF.

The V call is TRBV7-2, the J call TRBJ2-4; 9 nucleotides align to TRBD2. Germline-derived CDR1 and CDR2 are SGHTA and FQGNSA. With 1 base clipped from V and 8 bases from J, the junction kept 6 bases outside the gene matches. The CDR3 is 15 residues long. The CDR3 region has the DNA TGTGCCAGCAGCTTAGGGCGGGGGGGCCTGGACATTCAGTACTTC. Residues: CASSLGRGGLDIQYF. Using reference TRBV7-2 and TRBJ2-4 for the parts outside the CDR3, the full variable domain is GAGVSQSPSNKVTEKGKDVELRCDPISGHTALYWYRQSLGQGLEFLIYFQGNSAPDKSGLPSDRFSAERTGGSVSTLTIQRTQQEDSAVYLCASSLGRGGLDIQYFGAGTRLSVL.

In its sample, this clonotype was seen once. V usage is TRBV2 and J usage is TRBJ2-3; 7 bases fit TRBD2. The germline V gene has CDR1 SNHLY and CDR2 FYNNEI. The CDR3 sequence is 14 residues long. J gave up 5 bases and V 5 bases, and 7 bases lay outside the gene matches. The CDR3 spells CASSQGLGGDTQYF. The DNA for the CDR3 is TGTGCCAGCAGTCAAGGACTAGGAGGAGATACGCAGTATTTT.

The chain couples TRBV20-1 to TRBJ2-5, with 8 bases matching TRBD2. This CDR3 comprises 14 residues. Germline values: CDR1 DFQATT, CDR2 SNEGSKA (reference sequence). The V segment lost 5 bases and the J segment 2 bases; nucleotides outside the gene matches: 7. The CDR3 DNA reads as TGCAGTGCTGCAATGACTAGCGTTCAAGAGACCCAGTACTTC. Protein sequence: CSAAMTSVQETQYF.

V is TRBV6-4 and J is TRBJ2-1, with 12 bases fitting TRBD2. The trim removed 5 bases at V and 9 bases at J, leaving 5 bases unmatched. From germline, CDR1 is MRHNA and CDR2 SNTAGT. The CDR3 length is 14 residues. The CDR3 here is CASSRLAGAGEQFF. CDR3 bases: TGTGCCAGCAGTCGACTAGCGGGAGCCGGTGAGCAGTTCTTC.

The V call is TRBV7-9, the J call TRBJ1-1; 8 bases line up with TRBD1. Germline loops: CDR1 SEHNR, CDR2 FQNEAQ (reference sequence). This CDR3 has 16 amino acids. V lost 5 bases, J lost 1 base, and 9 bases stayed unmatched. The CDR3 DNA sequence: TGTGCCAGCAGCCCCTCCGCCGGACAGGGGAACACTGAAGCTTTCTTT. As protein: CASSPSAGQGNTEAFF. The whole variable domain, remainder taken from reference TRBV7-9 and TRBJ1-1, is DTGVSQNPRHKITKRGQNVTFRCDPISEHNRLYWYRQTLGQGPEFLTYFQNEAQLEKSRLLSDRFSAERPKGSFSTLEIQRTEQGDSAMYLCASSPSAGQGNTEAFFGQGTRLTVV.

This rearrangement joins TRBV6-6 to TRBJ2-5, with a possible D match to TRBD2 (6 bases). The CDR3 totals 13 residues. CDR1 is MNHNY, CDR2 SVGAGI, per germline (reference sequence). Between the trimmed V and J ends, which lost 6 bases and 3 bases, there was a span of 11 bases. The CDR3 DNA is TGTGCCAGCAGACCCGGGAGAGAAGAGACCCAGTACTTC. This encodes CASRPGREETQYF.

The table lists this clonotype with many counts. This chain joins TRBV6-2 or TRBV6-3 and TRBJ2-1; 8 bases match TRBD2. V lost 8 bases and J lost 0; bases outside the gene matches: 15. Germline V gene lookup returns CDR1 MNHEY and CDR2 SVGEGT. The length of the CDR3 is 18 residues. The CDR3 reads CASAFGGRSGSSYNEQFF. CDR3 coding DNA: TGTGCCAGCGCGTTTGGTGGTCGAAGCGGGAGCTCCTACAATGAGCAGTTCTTC.

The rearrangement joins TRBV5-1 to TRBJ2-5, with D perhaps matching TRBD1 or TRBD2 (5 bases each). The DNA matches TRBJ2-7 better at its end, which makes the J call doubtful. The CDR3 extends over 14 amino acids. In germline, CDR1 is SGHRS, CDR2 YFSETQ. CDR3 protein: CASSAPGTSSEQYF. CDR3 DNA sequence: TGCGCCAGCAGCGCCCCCGGGACCTCCAGCGAGCAGTACTTC.

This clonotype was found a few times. CDR3 amino acids: CASSYVLRTGGWQETQYF. CDR3 in DNA: TGTGCCAGCAGTTATGTGCTCCGGACAGGGGGTTGGCAAGAGACCCAGTACTTC. The rearrangement joins TRBV6-2 or TRBV6-3 to TRBJ2-5, with 10 bases identical to TRBD1. From germline, CDR1 is MNHEY and CDR2 SVGEGT. Trimming took 3 bases from V and 2 from J; bases not matched to a gene: 12. The CDR3 extends over 18 amino acids.

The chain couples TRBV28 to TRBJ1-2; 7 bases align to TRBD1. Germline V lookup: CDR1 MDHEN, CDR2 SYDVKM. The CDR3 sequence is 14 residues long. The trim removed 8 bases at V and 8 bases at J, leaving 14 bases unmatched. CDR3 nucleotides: TGTGCCAGCGGCGTACAGGGGCGGCTGGGGGGCTACACCTTC. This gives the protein CASGVQGRLGGYTF.

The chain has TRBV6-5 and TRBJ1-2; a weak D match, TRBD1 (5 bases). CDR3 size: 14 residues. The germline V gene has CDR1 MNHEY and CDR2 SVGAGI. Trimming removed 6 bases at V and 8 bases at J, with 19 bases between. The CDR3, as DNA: TGTGCCAGCAGCCCAAACCGGGACGCTCGAGGCTACACCTTC. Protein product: CASSPNRDARGYTF.

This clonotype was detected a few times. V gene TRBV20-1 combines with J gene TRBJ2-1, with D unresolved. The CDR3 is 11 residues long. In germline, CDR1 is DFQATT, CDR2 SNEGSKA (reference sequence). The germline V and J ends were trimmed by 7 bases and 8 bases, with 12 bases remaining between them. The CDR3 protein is CSVPVGYEQFF. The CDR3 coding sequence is TGCAGTGTCCCAGTCGGATATGAGCAGTTCTTC.

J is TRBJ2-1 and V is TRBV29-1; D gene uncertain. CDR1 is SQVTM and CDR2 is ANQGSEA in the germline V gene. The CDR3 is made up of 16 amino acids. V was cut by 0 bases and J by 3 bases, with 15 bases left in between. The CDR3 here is CSVEERLWGVYNEQFF. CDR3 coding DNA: TGCAGCGTTGAAGAGCGGCTTTGGGGTGTCTACAATGAGCAGTTCTTC.